Following are 6 T cell receptor beta chains from one sample sequenced in a study of vaccination and CD4 T cells after COVID-19. Noted treatment: roughly nine-day PBMC culture with coronavirus spike peptide pools or control peptides (ViraFEST assay). Antigens of these TCRs are unknown. The Oncomine TCR Beta short-read assay generated sequence data from the DNA of cultured CD4+ T cells. TCRdb reprocessed the PCR reads via MiXCR and lists one record per CDR3 protein. The table includes some 18,000 distinct CDR3 sequences, around 60% detected once. The sample consisted of CD4+ T cells from blood, cultured in vitro. The receptors here all came from a human donor who had recovered from COVID-19.

The rearrangement uses TRBV12-3 or TRBV12-4 and TRBJ1-2, with 8 bases matching TRBD1. V lost 7 bases and J lost 2; bases outside the gene matches: 6. CDR3 length: 14 amino acids. This CDR3 reads CASTGTGANYGYTF. The CDR3 DNA sequence: TGTGCCAGCACCGGGACAGGTGCGAACTATGGCTACACCTTC.

This clonotype has a single count. V and J are TRBV18 and TRBJ1-5, with a tentative D call TRBD1 (5 bases). This CDR3 is 13 amino acids long. Germline V CDR1 and CDR2: KGHSH, LQKENI. The V end lost 3 bases, the J end lost 3 bases, and 6 bases lay between the germline ends. In nucleotides, the CDR3 is TGTGCCAGCTCACCGGGGCACAATCAGCCCCAGCATTTT. It is translated as CASSPGHNQPQHF.

This chain connects TRBV6-5 to TRBJ1-3; D is unclear. Germline V CDR1 and CDR2: MNHEY, SVGAGI. Trimming took off 4 bases at V and 2 bases at J, with 9 bases between the two ends. CDR3 size: 14 residues. The CDR3 loop is CASSFLGAGNTIYF. The DNA of the CDR3 is TGTGCCAGCAGTTTCTTAGGAGCTGGAAACACCATATATTTT.

The chain is built from TRBV4-1 and TRBJ2-2; D remains ambiguous. Germline values: CDR1 MGHRA, CDR2 YSYEKL. V was trimmed by 5 bases and J by 8 bases, leaving 9 bases between them. CDR3 length: 12 residues. CDR3 nucleotides: TGCGCCAGCAGCAGCTCCGGGGGGGAGCTGTTTTTT. This gives the protein CASSSSGGELFF.

This clonotype was counted once. The chain combines TRBV6-2 or TRBV6-3 with TRBJ2-7; 12 bases fit TRBD2. This CDR3 contains 15 residues. The V gene end was trimmed by 7 bases and the J gene end by 6 bases; junction bases not matched to a gene: 10. CDR1 is MNHEY, CDR2 SVGEGT, per germline. Here the CDR3 DNA reads TGTGCCAGCACCGGGAGACTAGCGGGAGCTAGCGAGCAGTACTTC. Its protein product is CASTGRLAGASEQYF.

V gene TRBV7-2 combines with J gene TRBJ1-5; D is unclear. This CDR3 is 13 amino acids long. Germline V gene data show CDR1 as SGHTA and CDR2 as FQGNSA. Trimming left V 5 bases short and J 0 bases short, with 5 bases between. CDR3 in amino acids: CASSSYSNQPQHF. The CDR3 DNA reads TGTGCCAGCAGCAGCTATAGCAATCAGCCCCAGCATTTT.